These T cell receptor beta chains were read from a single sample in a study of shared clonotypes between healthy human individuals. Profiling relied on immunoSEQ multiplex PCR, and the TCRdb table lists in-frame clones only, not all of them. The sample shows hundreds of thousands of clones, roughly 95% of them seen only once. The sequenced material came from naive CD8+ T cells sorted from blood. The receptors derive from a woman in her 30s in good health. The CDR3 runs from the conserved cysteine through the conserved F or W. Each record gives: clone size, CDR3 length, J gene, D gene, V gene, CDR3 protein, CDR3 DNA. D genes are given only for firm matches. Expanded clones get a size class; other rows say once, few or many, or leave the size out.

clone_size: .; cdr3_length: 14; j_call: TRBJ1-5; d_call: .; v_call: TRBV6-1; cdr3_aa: CASSEAREGQPQHF; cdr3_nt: TGTGCCAGCAGTGAAGCGAGGGAGGGACAGCCCCAGCATTTT
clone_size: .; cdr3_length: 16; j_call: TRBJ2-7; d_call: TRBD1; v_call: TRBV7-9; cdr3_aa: CASSPWGTEAPYEQYF; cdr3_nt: TGTGCCAGCAGCCCCTGGGGGACAGAGGCTCCCTACGAGCAGTACTTC
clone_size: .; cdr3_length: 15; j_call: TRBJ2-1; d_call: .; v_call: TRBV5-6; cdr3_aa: CASSSSRMYFNEQFF; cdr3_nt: TGTGCCAGCAGCTCTTCTAGGATGTATTTCAACGAGCAGTTCTTC
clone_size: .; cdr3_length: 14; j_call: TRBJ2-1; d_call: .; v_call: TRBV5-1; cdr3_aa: CASSLEEGRGEQFF; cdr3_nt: TGCGCCAGCAGCTTGGAGGAGGGACGAGGTGAGCAGTTCTTC
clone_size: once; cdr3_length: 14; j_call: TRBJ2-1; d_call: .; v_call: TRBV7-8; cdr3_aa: CASSLVTGSNEQFF; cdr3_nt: TGTGCCAGCAGCTTAGTGACTGGGTCCAATGAGCAGTTCTTC
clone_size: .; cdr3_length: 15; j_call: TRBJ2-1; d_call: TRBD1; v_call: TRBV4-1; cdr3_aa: CASSQGAQGAGEQFF; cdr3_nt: TGCGCCAGCAGCCAAGGCGCACAGGGGGCAGGTGAGCAGTTCTTC
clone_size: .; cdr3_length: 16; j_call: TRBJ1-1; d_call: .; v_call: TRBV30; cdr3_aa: CAWSVFSGGSNTEAFF; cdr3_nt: TGTGCCTGGAGCGTCTTTAGCGGAGGAAGTAACACTGAAGCTTTCTTT
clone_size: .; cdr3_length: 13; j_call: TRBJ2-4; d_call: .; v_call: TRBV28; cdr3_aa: CASSFGLGAIQYF; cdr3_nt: TGTGCCAGCAGTTTTGGGCTCGGGGCCATTCAGTACTTC
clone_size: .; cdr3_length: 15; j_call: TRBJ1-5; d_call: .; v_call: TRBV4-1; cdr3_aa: CASSPGTFSNQPQHF; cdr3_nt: TGCGCCAGCAGCCCGGGGACATTTAGCAATCAGCCCCAGCATTTT
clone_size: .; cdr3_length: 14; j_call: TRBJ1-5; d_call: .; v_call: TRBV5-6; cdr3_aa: CASSWWGGNQPQHF; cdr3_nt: TGTGCCAGCAGCTGGTGGGGAGGCAATCAGCCCCAGCATTTT
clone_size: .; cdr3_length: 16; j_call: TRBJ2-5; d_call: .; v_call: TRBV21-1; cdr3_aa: CASSKRTSGSPETQYF; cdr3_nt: TGTGCCAGCAGCAAACGTACTAGCGGGAGTCCAGAGACCCAGTACTTC
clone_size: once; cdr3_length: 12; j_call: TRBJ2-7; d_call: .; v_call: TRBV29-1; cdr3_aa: CSVEGQGYEQYF; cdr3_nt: TGCAGCGTTGAGGGGCAGGGTTACGAGCAGTACTTC
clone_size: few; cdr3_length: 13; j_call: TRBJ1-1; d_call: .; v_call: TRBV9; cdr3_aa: CASSVGDFTEAFF; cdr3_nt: TGTGCCAGCAGCGTAGGGGATTTCACTGAAGCTTTCTTT
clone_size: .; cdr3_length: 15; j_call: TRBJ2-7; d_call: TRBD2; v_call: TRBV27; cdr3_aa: CASRLAGGPSYEQYF; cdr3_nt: TGTGCCAGCAGGTTAGCGGGAGGGCCTTCCTACGAGCAGTACTTC
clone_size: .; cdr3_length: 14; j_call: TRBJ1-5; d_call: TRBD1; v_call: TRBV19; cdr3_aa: CASSIGQGYQPQHF; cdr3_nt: TGTGCCAGTAGTATTGGACAGGGTTATCAGCCCCAGCATTTT
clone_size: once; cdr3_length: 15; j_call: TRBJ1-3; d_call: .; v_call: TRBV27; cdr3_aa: CASSLVANSGNTIYF; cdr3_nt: TGTGCCAGCAGTTTGGTGGCCAACTCTGGAAACACCATATATTTT
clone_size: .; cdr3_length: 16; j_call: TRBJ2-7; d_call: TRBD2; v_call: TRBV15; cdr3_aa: CATSRALAGGPYEQYF; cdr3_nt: TGTGCCACCAGCAGAGCGTTAGCGGGAGGCCCCTACGAGCAGTACTTC
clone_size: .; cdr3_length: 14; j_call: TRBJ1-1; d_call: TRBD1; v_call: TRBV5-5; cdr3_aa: CASSLGQGGTEAFF; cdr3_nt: TGTGCCAGCAGCCTCGGACAGGGAGGCACTGAAGCTTTCTTT
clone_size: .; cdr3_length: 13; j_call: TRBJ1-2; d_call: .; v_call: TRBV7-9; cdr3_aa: CASSSFLLGDYTF; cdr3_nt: TGTGCCAGCAGCTCCTTCCTTTTGGGTGACTACACCTTC
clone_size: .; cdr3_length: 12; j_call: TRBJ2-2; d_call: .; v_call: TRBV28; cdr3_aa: CAHSVGTGELFF; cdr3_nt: TGTGCCCACTCGGTGGGAACCGGGGAGCTGTTTTTT
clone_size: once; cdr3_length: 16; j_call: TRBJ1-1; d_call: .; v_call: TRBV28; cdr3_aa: CASSLPSQGENTEAFF; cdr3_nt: TGTGCCAGCAGTTTACCCTCACAGGGTGAGAACACTGAAGCTTTCTTT
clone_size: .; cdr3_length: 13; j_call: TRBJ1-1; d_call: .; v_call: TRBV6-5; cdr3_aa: CASSYTSRTEAFF; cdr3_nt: TGTGCCAGCAGTTACACTTCCAGGACAGAAGCTTTCTTT
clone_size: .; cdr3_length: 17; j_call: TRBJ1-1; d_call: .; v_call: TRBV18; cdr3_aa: CASSPGWDPIPNTEAFF; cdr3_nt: TGTGCCAGCTCACCCGGCTGGGACCCGATCCCGAACACTGAAGCTTTCTTT
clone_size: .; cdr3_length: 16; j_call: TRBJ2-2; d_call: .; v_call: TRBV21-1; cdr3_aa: CASRRTSGQNTGELFF; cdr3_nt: TGTGCCAGCAGAAGGACTAGCGGACAAAACACCGGGGAGCTGTTTTTT
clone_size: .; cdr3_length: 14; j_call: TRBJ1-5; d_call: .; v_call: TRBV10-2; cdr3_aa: CASRGTGANQPQHF; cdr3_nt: TGCGCCAGCCGGGGAACGGGGGCCAATCAGCCCCAGCATTTT
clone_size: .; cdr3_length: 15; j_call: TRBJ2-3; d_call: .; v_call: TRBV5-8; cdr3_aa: CASSLDGDSTDTQYF; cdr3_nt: TGTGCCAGCAGCTTGGATGGCGATAGCACAGATACGCAGTATTTT
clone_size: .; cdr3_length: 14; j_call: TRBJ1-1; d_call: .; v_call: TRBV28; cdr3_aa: CASSLSGVGTEAFF; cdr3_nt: TGTGCCAGCAGTTTATCAGGGGTAGGCACTGAAGCTTTCTTT
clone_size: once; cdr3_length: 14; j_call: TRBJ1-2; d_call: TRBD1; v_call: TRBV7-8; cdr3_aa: CASSSGQGGYGYTF; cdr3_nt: TGTGCCAGCAGCTCCGGACAGGGTGGCTATGGCTACACCTTC
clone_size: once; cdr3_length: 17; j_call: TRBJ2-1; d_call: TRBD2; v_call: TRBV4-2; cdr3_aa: CASSQGPTSETGDEQFF; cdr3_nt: TGTGCCAGCAGCCAAGGGCCCACTAGCGAGACGGGAGATGAGCAGTTCTTC
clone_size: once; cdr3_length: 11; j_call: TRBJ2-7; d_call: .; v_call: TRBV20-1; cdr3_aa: CSLPTLGEQYF; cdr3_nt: TGCAGTCTACCTACACTGGGCGAGCAGTACTTC
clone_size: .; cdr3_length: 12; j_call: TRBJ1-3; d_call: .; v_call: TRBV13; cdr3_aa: CASSSQGNTIYF; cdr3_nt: TGTGCCAGCAGCTCACAGGGAAACACCATATATTTT
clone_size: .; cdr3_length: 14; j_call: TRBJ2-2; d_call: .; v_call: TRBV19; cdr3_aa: CASSMGSYTGELFF; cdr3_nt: TGTGCCAGTAGTATGGGCAGCTACACCGGGGAGCTGTTTTTT
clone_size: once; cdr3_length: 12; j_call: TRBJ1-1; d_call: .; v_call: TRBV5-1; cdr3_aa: CASSSQGTEAFF; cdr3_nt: TGCGCCAGCAGCTCACAGGGCACTGAAGCTTTCTTT
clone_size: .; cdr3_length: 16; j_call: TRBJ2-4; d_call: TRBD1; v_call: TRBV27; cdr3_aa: CASSSTSGTGGGIQYF; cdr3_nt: TGTGCCAGCAGTTCTACCTCCGGGACAGGGGGCGGCATTCAGTACTTC
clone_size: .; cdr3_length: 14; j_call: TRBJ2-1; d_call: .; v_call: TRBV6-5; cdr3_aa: CASSYRGTWVEQFF; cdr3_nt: TGTGCCAGCAGTTACAGGGGAACCTGGGTTGAGCAGTTCTTC
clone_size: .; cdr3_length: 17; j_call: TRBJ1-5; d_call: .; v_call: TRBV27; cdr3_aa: CASSSVGRVEGNQPQHF; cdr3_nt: TGTGCCAGCAGTTCAGTCGGCAGGGTGGAAGGGAATCAGCCCCAGCATTTT
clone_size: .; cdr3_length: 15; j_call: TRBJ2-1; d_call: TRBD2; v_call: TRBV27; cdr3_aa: CASSPGTSGTKGQFF; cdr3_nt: TGTGCCAGCAGTCCCGGGACTAGCGGGACCAAGGGGCAGTTCTTC
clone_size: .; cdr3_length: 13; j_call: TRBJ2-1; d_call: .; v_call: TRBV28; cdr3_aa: CASMSSVYNEQFF; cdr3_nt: TGTGCCAGCATGTCTAGCGTTTACAATGAGCAGTTCTTC
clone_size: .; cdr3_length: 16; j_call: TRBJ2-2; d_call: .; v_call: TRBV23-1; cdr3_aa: CASSQSFAGRTGELFF; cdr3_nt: TGCGCCAGCAGTCAATCATTCGCGGGGCGTACCGGGGAGCTGTTTTTT
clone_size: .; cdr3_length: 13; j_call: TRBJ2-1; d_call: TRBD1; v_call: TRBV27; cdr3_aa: CASSPGQGNEQFF; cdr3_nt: TGTGCCAGCAGCCCGGGACAGGGGAATGAGCAGTTCTTC
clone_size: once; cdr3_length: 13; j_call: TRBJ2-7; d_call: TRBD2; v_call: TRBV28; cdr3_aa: CASSFAGEAEQYF; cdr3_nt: TGTGCCAGCAGTTTTGCGGGAGAGGCCGAGCAGTACTTC
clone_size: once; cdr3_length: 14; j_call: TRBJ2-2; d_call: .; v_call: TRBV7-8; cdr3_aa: CASRLSTNTGELFF; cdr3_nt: TGTGCCAGCAGACTTTCAACGAACACCGGGGAGCTGTTTTTT
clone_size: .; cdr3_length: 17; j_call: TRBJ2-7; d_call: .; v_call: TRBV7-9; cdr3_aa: CASSLEGGGGRVGEQYF; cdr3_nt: TGTGCCAGCAGCTTAGAAGGGGGAGGGGGCCGAGTCGGGGAGCAGTACTTC
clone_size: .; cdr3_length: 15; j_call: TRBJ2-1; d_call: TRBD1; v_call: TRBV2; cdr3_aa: CASSDKTGTVDEQFF; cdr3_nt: TGTGCCAGCAGTGACAAAACCGGGACAGTAGATGAGCAGTTCTTC
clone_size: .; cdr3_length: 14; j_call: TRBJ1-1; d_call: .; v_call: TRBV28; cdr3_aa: CASSLVRVRTEAFF; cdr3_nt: TGTGCCAGCAGTTTAGTCCGAGTCAGGACTGAAGCTTTCTTT
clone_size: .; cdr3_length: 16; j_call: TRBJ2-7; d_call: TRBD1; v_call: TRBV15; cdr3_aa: CATSRGVGQGHIEQYF; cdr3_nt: TGTGCCACCAGCAGGGGGGTCGGACAGGGCCATATCGAGCAGTACTTC
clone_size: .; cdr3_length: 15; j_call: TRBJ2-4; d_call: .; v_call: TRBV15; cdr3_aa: CATSTWGADQNIQYF; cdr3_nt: TGTGCCACCAGCACATGGGGGGCGGATCAAAACATTCAGTACTTC